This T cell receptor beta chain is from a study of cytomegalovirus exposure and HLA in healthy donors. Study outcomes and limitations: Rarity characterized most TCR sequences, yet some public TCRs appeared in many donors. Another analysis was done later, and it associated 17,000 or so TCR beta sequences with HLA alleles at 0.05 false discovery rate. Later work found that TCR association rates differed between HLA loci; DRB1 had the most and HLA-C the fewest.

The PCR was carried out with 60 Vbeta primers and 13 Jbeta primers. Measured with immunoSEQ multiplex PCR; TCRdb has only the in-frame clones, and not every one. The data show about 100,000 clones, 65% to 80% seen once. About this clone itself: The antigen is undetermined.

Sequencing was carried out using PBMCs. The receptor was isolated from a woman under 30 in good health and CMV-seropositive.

Here the CDR3 reads CASSLDGGQGNYGYTF. The CDR3 bases are TGTGCCAGCAGCTTAGATGGGGGACAGGGAAACTATGGCTACACCTTC. The chain employs TRBV7-3 and TRBJ1-2; 9 bases are a match to TRBD1. The V and J ends lost 2 bases and 2 bases, in that order; junction bases with no gene match: 6. Germline CDR1 SGHTA, CDR2 FQGTGA. The CDR3 sequence is 16 residues long.